The clone carrying this T cell receptor beta chain was seen only a few times. The antigen is not known. The source of the sample is a study of T-cell memory formation after mild COVID-19. The wider study: TCR clusters were largely donor specific. Findings and limits, study-wide: Second-wave clones reaching peak frequency on day 37 lacked confirmed SARS-CoV-2 specificity.

TCRdb re-analysed the 5' RACE reads in MiXCR, keeping a single row per CDR3 protein. The sample lists about 190,000 distinct CDR3 sequences; approximately 20% were seen once. This CDR3 is 16 amino acids long. Germline V gene lookup returns CDR1 SGDLS and CDR2 YYNGEE. Losses at the gene ends were 0 bases for V and 7 bases for J; bases not matched to a gene: 11. This receptor was obtained from an adult woman who had mild COVID-19 (a few samples of this study predate the infection). Cell type and time point are not known. The V gene is TRBV9, the J gene TRBJ2-7, with 9 bases aligning to TRBD2. The material sequenced was PBMCs or a T cell subset sorted from them (not recorded which). CDR3 DNA: TGTGCCAGCAGCGTAGGTCCCAGCGGGGGGCCGGGGGAGCAGTACTTC. This sequence encodes CASSVGPSGGPGEQYF.